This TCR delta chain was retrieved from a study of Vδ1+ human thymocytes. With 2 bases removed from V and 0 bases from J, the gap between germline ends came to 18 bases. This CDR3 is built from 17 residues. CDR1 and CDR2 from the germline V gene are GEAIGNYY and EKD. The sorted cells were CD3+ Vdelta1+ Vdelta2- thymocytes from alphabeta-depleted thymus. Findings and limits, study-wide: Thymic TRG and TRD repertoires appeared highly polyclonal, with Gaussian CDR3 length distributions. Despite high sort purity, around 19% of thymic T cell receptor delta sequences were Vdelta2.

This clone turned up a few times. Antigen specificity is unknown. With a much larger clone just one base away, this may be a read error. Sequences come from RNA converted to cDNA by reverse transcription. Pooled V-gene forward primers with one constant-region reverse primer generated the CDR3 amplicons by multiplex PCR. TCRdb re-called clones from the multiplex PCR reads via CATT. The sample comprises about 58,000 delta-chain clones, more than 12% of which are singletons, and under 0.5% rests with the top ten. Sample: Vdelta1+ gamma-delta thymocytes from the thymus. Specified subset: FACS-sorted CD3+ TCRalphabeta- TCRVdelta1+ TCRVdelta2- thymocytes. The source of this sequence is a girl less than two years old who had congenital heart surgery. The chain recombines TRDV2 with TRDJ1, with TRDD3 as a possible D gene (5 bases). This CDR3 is CACDMRMLGVYTDKLIF. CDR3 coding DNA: TGTGCCTGTGACATGCGGATGCTGGGTGTGTACACCGATAAACTCATCTTT.